This entry describes one T cell receptor (beta chain). TRB cDNA libraries were made by UMI-labeled 5' RACE. TCRdb reprocessed the 5' RACE reads, keeping one entry per CDR3 protein, no DNA. The table counts roughly 100,000 distinct CDR3 sequences; about 1.1% lies in the top ten. Every CD8+ T cell subset underwent triplicate sorting at around 280,000 cells apiece. The data derive from a study of CXCR3-negative and CXCR3-positive naive CD8 T cells. There are 13 residues in the CDR3. Germline values: CDR1 DFQATT, CDR2 SNEGSKA (reference sequence). The sequence came from a human donor in good health. Some clones in this sample may be carry-over from other donors' samples. The rearrangement joins TRBV20-1 to TRBJ2-7. The sequenced sample was naive CXCR3- CD8+ T cells from blood. Subset indicated: CD45RO-CCR7+CD27+CD95- naive CD8+ T cells lacking CXCR3 (TNR3-). The CDR3: CSARWESSYEQYF.